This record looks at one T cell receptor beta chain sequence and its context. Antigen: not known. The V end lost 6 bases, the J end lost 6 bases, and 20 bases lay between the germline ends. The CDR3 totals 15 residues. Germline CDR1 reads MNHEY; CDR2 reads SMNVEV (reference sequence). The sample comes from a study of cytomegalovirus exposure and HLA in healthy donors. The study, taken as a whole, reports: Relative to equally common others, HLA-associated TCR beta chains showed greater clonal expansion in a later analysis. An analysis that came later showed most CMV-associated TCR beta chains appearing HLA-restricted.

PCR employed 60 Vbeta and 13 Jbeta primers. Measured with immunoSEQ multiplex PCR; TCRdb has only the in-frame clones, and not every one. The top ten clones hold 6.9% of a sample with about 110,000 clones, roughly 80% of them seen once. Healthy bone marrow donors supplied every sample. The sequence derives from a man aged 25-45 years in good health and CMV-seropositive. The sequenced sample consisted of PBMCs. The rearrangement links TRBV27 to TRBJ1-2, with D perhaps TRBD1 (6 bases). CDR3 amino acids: CASRPSTGFRDGYTF. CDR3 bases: TGTGCCAGCAGGCCCTCTACAGGGTTTCGGGATGGCTACACCTTC.